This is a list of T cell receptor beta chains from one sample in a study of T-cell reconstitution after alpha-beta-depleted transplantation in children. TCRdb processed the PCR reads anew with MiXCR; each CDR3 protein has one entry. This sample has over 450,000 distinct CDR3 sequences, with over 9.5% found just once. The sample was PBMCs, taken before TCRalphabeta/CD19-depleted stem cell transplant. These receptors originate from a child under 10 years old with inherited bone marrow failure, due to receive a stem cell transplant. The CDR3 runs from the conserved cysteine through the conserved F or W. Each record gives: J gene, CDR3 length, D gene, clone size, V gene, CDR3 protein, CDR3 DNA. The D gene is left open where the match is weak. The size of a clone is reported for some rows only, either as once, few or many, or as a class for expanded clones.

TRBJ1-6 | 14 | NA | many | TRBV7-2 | CASSLLGQTSPLHF | TGTGCCAGCAGCTTATTAGGCCAGACCTCACCCCTCCACTTT
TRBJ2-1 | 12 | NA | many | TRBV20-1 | CSALYRENEQFF | TGCAGTGCTCTTTACCGGGAGAATGAGCAGTTCTTC
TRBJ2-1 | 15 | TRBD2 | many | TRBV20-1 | CSARDSGLADNEQFF | TGCAGTGCTAGAGATTCGGGACTAGCGGACAATGAGCAGTTCTTC
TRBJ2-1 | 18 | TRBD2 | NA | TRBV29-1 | CSVVGLAGNPVKGHEQFF | TGCAGCGTTGTGGGGCTAGCGGGTAATCCAGTAAAGGGGCATGAGCAGTTCTTC
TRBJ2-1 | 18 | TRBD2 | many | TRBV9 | CASSVASGRPNPYNEQFF | TGTGCCAGCAGCGTAGCCAGCGGGAGGCCAAACCCCTACAATGAGCAGTTCTTC
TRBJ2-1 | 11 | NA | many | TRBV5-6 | CASSLSGSKFF | TGTGCCAGCAGCTTGAGTGGCAGTAAGTTCTTC
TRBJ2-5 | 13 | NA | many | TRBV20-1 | CSAREGSLKTQYF | TGCAGTGCTAGAGAGGGCAGCCTAAAGACCCAGTACTTC
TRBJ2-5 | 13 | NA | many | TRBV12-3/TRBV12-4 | CASSFQGGETQYF | TGTGCCAGCAGTTTCCAGGGTGGAGAGACCCAGTACTTC
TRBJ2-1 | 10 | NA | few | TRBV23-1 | CASTIGGYRF | TGCGCCAGCACTATCGGCGGTTACCGCTTC
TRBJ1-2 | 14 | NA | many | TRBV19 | CASSTTGGNYGYTF | TGTGCCAGTAGTACGACGGGGGGGAACTATGGCTACACCTTC
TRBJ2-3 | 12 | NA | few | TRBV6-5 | CASSYGSDTQYF | TGTGCCAGCAGTTACGGTTCGGATACGCAGTATTTT
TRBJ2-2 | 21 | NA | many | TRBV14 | CASSQELVRTARPSNTGELFF | TGTGCCAGCAGCCAAGAACTCGTAAGAACAGCCCGTCCCTCGAACACCGGGGAGCTGTTTTTT
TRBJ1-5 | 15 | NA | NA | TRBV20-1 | CSATKDDHGNQPQHF | TGCAGTGCAACGAAGGACGATCACGGCAATCAGCCCCAGCATTTT
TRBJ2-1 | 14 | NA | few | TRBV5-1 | CASSLAVNYNEQFF | TGCGCCAGCAGCTTGGCCGTGAACTACAATGAGCAGTTCTTC